The sequence of this TCR beta chain was determined in a study of blood T cell repertoires in COVID-19. In the study overall: The samples span acute and convalescent COVID-19 from the United States, Italy and Spain. Sample material is recorded as cDNA or gDNA derived from T cells, B-cell-depleted T cells, or PBMCs.

Some clones are missing from TCRdb's copy, which holds only in-frame ones; the method was immunoSEQ multiplex PCR. The sample has 260,000 or so clones; around 88% are singletons. Cohorts were based on clinical histories the participants reported. The sequencing sample was made of PBMCs or T cells enriched from blood (not recorded which). The clonotype comes from a woman aged 40-49 years with acute COVID-19.

The CDR3 here is CASGGQGANYGYTF. CDR3 in DNA: TGTGCCAGCGGTGGACAGGGGGCAAATTATGGCTACACCTTC. This chain links TRBV7-9 with TRBJ1-2; 11 nucleotides line up with TRBD1. There are 14 residues in the CDR3. Per the germline V gene, CDR1 is SEHNR and CDR2 is FQNEAQ (reference sequence). Losses at the gene ends were 8 bases for V and 5 bases for J; bases not matched to a gene: 7. Combining the CDR3 with reference TRBV7-9 and TRBJ1-2 gives the whole variable domain DTGVSQNPRHKITKRGQNVTFRCDPISEHNRLYWYRQTLGQGPEFLTYFQNEAQLEKSRLLSDRFSAERPKGSFSTLEIQRTEQGDSAMYLCASGGQGANYGYTFGSGTRLTVV.